This T cell receptor beta chain was documented in a study of blood T cell repertoires in COVID-19. Study-level background: Sample material is recorded as cDNA or gDNA derived from T cells, B-cell-depleted T cells, or PBMCs.

TCRdb's copy holds only in-frame clones and misses some; the assay was immunoSEQ multiplex PCR. The sample shows roughly 120,000 clones, approximately 89% of them seen only once. Looked up from germline, CDR1 is SGHRS and CDR2 is YFSETQ. Trimming cost V 0 bases and J 3 bases; bases outside gene matches: 6. The CDR3 runs 16 residues. The V gene is TRBV5-1, the J gene TRBJ2-1, with TRBD1 matching 7 bases. Sequencing was carried out using peripheral blood. The source is a middle-aged man with acute or convalescent COVID-19. The chain's CDR3 is CASSLAIGTDYNEQFF. DNA of the CDR3: TGCGCCAGCAGCTTGGCGATCGGGACAGACTACAATGAGCAGTTCTTC.